This TCR beta chain originates from a study of blood T cell repertoires in COVID-19 (dated by TCRdb to about 2020). Turning to the overall study: Samples covering the acute and convalescent phases of COVID-19 were provided by collaborators in the United States, Italy and Spain. The material from the prospective study consisted of cDNA or gDNA derived from T cells, B-cell-depleted T cells, or PBMCs. Subjects who had been exposed to COVID-19, were actively infected with it, or had recovered from it provided the deeply sampled blood TCRbeta repertoires that made up the dataset. The repertoires were released in a freely available public database intended as a resource for research on the immune response to SARS-CoV-2. The samples were drawn from two sources: the first 160 participants of the ongoing ImmuneRACE study, and fewer than 1,500 subjects contributed by 6 global collaborators. The sample metadata nearly always contained a de-identified subject ID, COVID-19 status, age in years and sex. Where HLA class I and class II types were available, the types were taken from metadata supplied by the sample provider, not from assay-based typing.

As regards this clone: Its antigen is still unknown. Per-base qualities were not stored, and no clone one base away is much larger.

Participants in the prospective study were enrolled through a virtual design, were aged roughly 18 to 100 years, and lived in under 25 United States geographic areas. In the prospective study, participants were assigned to cohorts based on the clinical history participants reported in a screening survey and a study questionnaire. Mobile phlebotomists in the prospective study collected whole blood, serum and a nasopharyngeal or oropharyngeal swab from every participant. Prospective study participants could optionally give additional blood draws and questionnaires over an approximately 2-month period. Prospective study blood samples were shipped either frozen or at room temperature before DNA extraction. TCRbeta CDR3 regions were amplified from genomic DNA by means of the immunoSEQ Assay, a bias-controlled multiplex PCR. As for the authors' bioinformatics: Nucleated cell counts per sample were estimated from amplification of reference gene primers within the assay. To quantify the absolute abundance of each unique TCRbeta CDR3 rearrangement, sequence reads were collapsed and filtered. For each sample, productive Simpson clonality was calculated by taking the square root of Simpson's diversity index across productive rearrangements. TCRdb retrieved this table from immuneACCESS and kept in-frame rearrangements only. Not all clones are present; in checked studies, unresolved V genes account for under half, and no reason is known for the remainder. V and J calls and clone size are those listed in that table; D and trimming were worked out from the DNA. Across this sample there are 300,000 to 350,000 clones, with 90% seen only once. Around 4.3% of the sample is in the top ten clones.

Findings and caveats that apply to the study as a whole: Clinical and demographic metadata were provided uncurated, with the amount varying by source and participant.

The source material was PBMCs or T cells enriched from blood (not recorded which). This clonotype originated in a woman between 18 and 30 years old with acute COVID-19.

The nucleotide sequence is given as TGTGCCAGCAGCCAAGATCTGACAGGGTTCAACGAGCAGTACTTC. This translates into CASSQDLTGFNEQYF. Recombination joined TRBV4-2 with TRBJ2-7, and 7 junctional nucleotides match TRBD1. V trim: 0 bases; J trim: 5 bases; unmatched bases: 7. The CDR3 holds 15 amino acids from the cysteine to the phenylalanine. The kept DNA is CDR3 alone, 45 bases in frame from the first base. For CDR1 and CDR2, the germline V gene lists LGHNA and YNFKEQ.